Below, 23 T cell receptor beta chains from the same sample are listed, as sequenced in a study of T cell clonality in common variable immunodeficiency. Study-level results: Reportedly, TCR beta sequences from common variable immunodeficiency showed fewer deletions and N-nucleotide insertions.

Their recognized antigens are unknown. Produced via immunoSEQ multiplex PCR; TCRdb's table is partial and in-frame only. The sample includes 10,000 to 13,000 clones, none of them occurring once. Sequencing was done on a sample of peripheral blood mononuclear cells. Every receptor here comes from a human donor with common variable immunodeficiency.

Of note for this clone: Relative to the germline gene, one junction end is altered; a read error may explain this. The read ends 3 residues before the CDR3 terminus; that terminus is restored from the germline J gene. V gene TRBV19 combines with J gene TRBJ1-5; possible D gene TRBD1, 6 bases. Germline-derived CDR1 and CDR2 are LNHDA and SQIVND (reference sequence). The CDR3 sequence is 15 residues long. CDR3 bases read: TGTGCCAGTACTCAGGGGTCATTCCCCAATCGGCCC. It yields the protein CASTQGSFPNRP. The whole CDR3 sequence is CASTQGSFPNRPQHF.

This clone rates as medium-sized. The CDR3 extends 3 residues past the end of the read, so its final part is completed from the germline J gene. The V gene is TRBV18, the J gene TRBJ1-1; a weak D match, TRBD1 (5 bases). Per the germline V gene, CDR1 is KGHSH and CDR2 is LQKENI. V was shortened by 2 bases and J by 4 bases, with 11 bases between the two germline ends. CDR3 length: 14 amino acids. The CDR3 sequence: CASSPIRVITEAFF. Incomplete CDR3 DNA: TGTGCCAGCTCACCAATCAGGGTGATCACTGAA.

The CDR3 loop is CAITPGLAGGPSYEQYF. The sequenced CDR3 bases are TGTGCCATCACCCCGGGACTAGCGGGAGGCCCGTCCTACGAG. The chain couples TRBV10-3 to TRBJ2-7, with 15 bases matching TRBD2. The read ends 3 residues early relative to the CDR3; the germline J gene fills the gap. Per germline, CDR1 ENHRY and CDR2 SYGVKD. Trimming cost V 7 bases and J 1 base; bases outside gene matches: 8. The CDR3 contains 17 residues.

In its sample, this clone was seen a few times. The CDR3 end is not reached by the read, which stops 3 residues before it; the germline J gene fills it in. V gene TRBV7-2 combines with J gene TRBJ2-1; D perhaps matches TRBD2 (5 bases). This CDR3 spans 15 amino acids. The germline V and J ends were trimmed by 2 bases and 6 bases, with 14 bases remaining between them. The germline CDR1 and CDR2 sequences are SGHTA and FQGNSA. The covered CDR3 bases are TGTGCCAGCAGCTTATCTGGCGGGTTCTTCAATGAG. It codes for CASSLSGGFFNE. The CDR3 reads in full as CASSLSGGFFNEQFF.

This clone was recorded a few times. The sequence runs out 3 residues before the end of the CDR3; the remainder is reconstructed from the germline J gene. This chain uses TRBV19 with TRBJ2-7; D is possibly TRBD1 (5 bases). Germline V gives CDR1 LNHDA, CDR2 SQIVND (reference sequence). This CDR3 is 15 amino acids long. V was pared by 1 base and J by 2 bases, with 12 bases between. CDR3 in amino acids: CASSIGQGVPYEQYF. Partial CDR3 DNA: TGTGCCAGTAGTATAGGCCAAGGGGTACCCTACGAG.

Note on this clone: From the germline J gene comes the end of the CDR3, since the read stops 3 residues before it. The genes are TRBV30 and TRBJ1-2; a possible D gene is TRBD1 (6 bases). The V gene lost 0 bases and the J gene lost 4 bases, with 12 bases spanning the gap. This CDR3 has 14 residues. CDR1 GTSNPN and CDR2 SVGIG come from the germline V gene (reference sequence). Incomplete CDR3 DNA: TGTGCCTGGAGTGTCTGGGGGCGAGGCTATGGC. It specifies CAWSVWGRGYG. The whole CDR3 region reads CAWSVWGRGYGYTF.

Details on this clone: Read data end 3 residues before the CDR3 end; the end is taken from the germline J gene. This chain links TRBV7-6 with TRBJ2-5; no firm D call. V lost 2 bases to trimming and J lost 3 bases, with 4 bases between them. The germline CDR1 and CDR2 sequences are SGHVS and FNYEAQ. The CDR3 covers 12 residues. The CDR3 sequence: CASSLFEETQYF. CDR3 DNA (partial): TGTGCCAGCAGCTTATTCGAAGAGACC.

There are a few counts of this clone. The read is 3 residues too short to cover the CDR3 end, so that end is filled in from the germline J gene. V is TRBV18 and J is TRBJ2-3; the D gene is possibly TRBD1 (5 bases). V was pared by 3 bases and J by 2 bases, with 12 bases between. Germline-derived CDR1 and CDR2 are KGHSH and LQKENI. The CDR3 consists of 15 residues. CDR3 sequence: CASSPAAGPTDTQYF. CDR3 DNA, as far as it was read: TGTGCCAGCTCACCCGCGGCAGGGCCCACAGATACG.

By share, this clone ranks as medium-sized. The missing CDR3 end, 3 residues past where the read stops, is filled in from the germline J gene. The chain uses TRBV6-1 and TRBJ2-1; 10 bases line up with TRBD2. This CDR3 is 17 amino acids long. V lost 0 bases and J lost 2; bases outside the gene matches: 4. Germline values: CDR1 MNHNS, CDR2 SASEGT. CDR3 DNA, as far as it was read: TGTGCCAGCAGTGAAGCGCCCACTAGCGGGGCCTACAATGAG. Translating gives CASSEAPTSGAYNE. The full CDR3 protein reads CASSEAPTSGAYNEQFF.

CDR3 DNA, as far as it was read: TGTGCCAGTAGTTCCTCGGTTCGGGGACAGGCGTATGGC. It yields the protein CASSSSVRGQAYG. The CDR3 in full is CASSSSVRGQAYGYTF. The chain uses TRBV19 and TRBJ1-2; 8 bases map to TRBD1. The CDR3 extends 3 residues past the end of the read, so its final part is completed from the germline J gene. The CDR3 consists of 16 residues. The V gene end was trimmed by 5 bases and the J gene end by 5 bases; junction bases not matched to a gene: 13. Germline V gene lookup returns CDR1 LNHDA and CDR2 SQIVND (reference sequence).

In regard to this clone: The read ends 3 residues before the CDR3 terminus; that terminus is restored from the germline J gene. The chain links TRBV2 to TRBJ2-1; 7 bases align to TRBD2. The germline V gene encodes CDR1 SNHLY and CDR2 FYNNEI. V shed 1 base, J shed 8 bases, and the junction held 8 bases outside the gene matches. The CDR3 runs to 15 residues. The chain's CDR3 is CASSEDFLSGYEQFF. CDR3 bases read: TGTGCCAGCAGTGAAGATTTCCTTAGCGGGTATGAG.

This clone was observed a few times. Sequencing ends 3 residues short of the CDR3 end; the germline J gene provides the rest. The V gene is TRBV19, the J gene TRBJ1-5; D call uncertain. The V and J ends lost 9 bases and 3 bases respectively, with 9 bases between them. Germline V gene data show CDR1 as LNHDA and CDR2 as SQIVND (reference sequence). The CDR3 has 12 residues. The part of the CDR3 DNA that was read is TGTGCCAGCCAGGACTACAATCAGCCC. It specifies CASQDYNQP. The whole CDR3 region reads CASQDYNQPQHF.

A note on this clone: The CDR3 end is not reached by the read, which stops 3 residues before it; the germline J gene fills it in. V is TRBV19 and J is TRBJ1-6; the match to TRBD1 covers 8 bases. The V gene's germline CDR1 is LNHDA and CDR2 SQIVND (reference sequence). The V gene end was trimmed by 10 bases and the J gene end by 7 bases; junction bases not matched to a gene: 9. CDR3 length: 14 amino acids. The CDR3 DNA, read in part, is TGTGCCACACAACCGGGACAGGAGAATTCACCC. It specifies CATQPGQENSP. The whole CDR3 protein reads CATQPGQENSPLHF.

Of note for this clone: A read error may produce the germline difference seen at one junction end. Sequencing ends 3 residues short of the CDR3 end; the germline J gene provides the rest. V usage is TRBV6-1 and J usage is TRBJ2-7; possible D gene TRBD2, 5 bases. The CDR3 covers 15 residues. The V gene's germline CDR1 is MNHNS and CDR2 SASEGT. The chain's CDR3 is CASNELARYSYEQYF. The CDR3 DNA, read in part, is TGTGCCAGCAATGAATTAGCGAGATACTCCTACGAG.

This clone was observed a few times. The read ends 3 residues shy of where the CDR3 ends; the end is completed using the germline J gene. The rearrangement uses TRBV18 and TRBJ1-2; D unresolved. V was clipped by 0 bases and J by 4 bases, with 9 bases between them. Germline CDR1 reads KGHSH; CDR2 reads LQKENI. The CDR3 consists of 14 residues. CDR3 bases read: TGTGCCAGCTCACCACCGACGCGGAGCTATGGC. Translated: CASSPPTRSYG. In full, the CDR3 reads CASSPPTRSYGYTF.

Turning to this clone: Read coverage stops 3 residues before the CDR3 terminus; the germline J gene supplies the remainder. The chain employs TRBV19 and TRBJ2-1; D unclear. The CDR3 sequence is 11 residues long. Germline V gives CDR1 LNHDA, CDR2 SQIVND (reference sequence). V lost 3 bases and J lost 9, with 6 bases in between. CDR3 amino acids: CASSMFSEQFF. CDR3 DNA (partial): TGTGCCAGTAGTATGTTCTCTGAG.

Note on this clone: The CDR3 is cut off 3 residues early in the read; its end comes from the germline J gene. V usage is TRBV19 and J usage is TRBJ1-2; D is perhaps TRBD1 (6 bases). Germline CDR1 and CDR2: LNHDA and SQIVND (reference sequence). The CDR3 is 14 residues long. Trimming stripped 4 bases from V and 2 bases from J, with 11 bases between. Incomplete CDR3 DNA: TGTGCCAGTAGTACCCCACAGGGAAACTATGGC. Protein: CASSTPQGNYG. The full CDR3 sequence reads CASSTPQGNYGYTF.

There are a few counts of this clone. The CDR3: CASSTGTLPIYEQYF. The DNA read from the CDR3 is TGTGCCAGTAGTACCGGGACTCTTCCCATCTACGAG. This sequence joins TRBV19 and TRBJ2-7, with D possibly matching TRBD2 (6 bases). The CDR3 is cut off 3 residues early in the read; its end comes from the germline J gene. Germline CDR1 and CDR2: LNHDA and SQIVND (reference sequence). The CDR3 sequence is 15 residues long. V lost 4 bases and J lost 3, with 16 bases in between. The whole variable domain, filled in from reference TRBV19 and TRBJ2-7, reads DGGITQSPKYLFRKEGQNVTLSCEQNLNHDAMYWYRQDPGQGLRLIYYSQIVNDFQKGDIAEGYSVSREKKESFPLTVTSAQKNPTAFYLCASSTGTLPIYEQYFGPGTRLTVT.

This clone was counted a few times. Sequencing ends 3 residues short of the CDR3 end; the germline J gene provides the rest. V and J are TRBV18 and TRBJ2-1; 9 nucleotides match TRBD2. Per the germline V gene, CDR1 is KGHSH and CDR2 is LQKENI. V lost 0 bases to trimming and J lost 4 bases; unmatched junction nucleotides: 4. CDR3 length equals 16 residues. This CDR3 reads CASSPPVAGVYNEQFF. CDR3 bases read: TGTGCCAGCTCACCACCGGTAGCGGGAGTGTACAATGAG.

This clone was counted a few times. The read is 3 residues too short to cover the CDR3 end, so that end is filled in from the germline J gene. The rearrangement joins TRBV19 to TRBJ2-7; D may be TRBD1 (6 bases). CDR3 length: 20 amino acids. V lost 4 bases and J lost 3, with 31 bases in between. The germline V gene encodes CDR1 LNHDA and CDR2 SQIVND (reference sequence). The sequenced CDR3 bases are TGTGCCAGTAGTACAAAAACTAACAGGACCACGCAGGGGAGTCTCTACGAG. Residues: CASSTKTNRTTQGSLYE. The full CDR3 reads CASSTKTNRTTQGSLYEQYF.

A word on this clone: The read gets to within 3 residues of the CDR3 end, and the germline J gene fills in the rest. The chain couples TRBV18 to TRBJ2-1; 10 positions match TRBD1. The ends lost 6 bases at V and 3 bases at J; junction bases unmatched: 5. The CDR3 is 15 residues long. CDR1 is KGHSH and CDR2 is LQKENI in the germline V gene. The CDR3 here is CASSSGTGDYNEQFF. The covered CDR3 bases are TGTGCCAGCTCGTCCGGGACAGGGGACTACAATGAG.

Remarks on this clone: The read gets to within 3 residues of the CDR3 end, and the germline J gene fills in the rest. The rearrangement joins TRBV19 to TRBJ2-1; tentatively, D is TRBD2 (6 bases). CDR1 LNHDA and CDR2 SQIVND come from the germline V gene (reference sequence). Trimming shortened V by 7 bases and J by 2 bases, and 12 bases separated the two germline ends. The CDR3 totals 14 residues. The covered CDR3 bases are TGTGCCAGTACAGGCGGGATTGCCTACAATGAG. Its protein is CASTGGIAYNE. The whole CDR3 protein is CASTGGIAYNEQFF.

In its sample, this clone was seen a few times. The read stops 3 residues short of the end of the CDR3; the missing end is completed from the germline J gene. This chain connects TRBV20-1 to TRBJ1-2; tentative D call: TRBD1 (6 bases). The CDR3 is made up of 14 amino acids. Germline values: CDR1 DFQATT, CDR2 SNEGSKA (reference sequence). Trimming pared 1 base from V and 0 bases from J, leaving 9 bases between. The CDR3 DNA, read in part, is TGCAGTGCTAGAGGAGGGACAACTAACTATGGC. It codes for CSARGGTTNYG. Given in full, the CDR3 is CSARGGTTNYGYTF.